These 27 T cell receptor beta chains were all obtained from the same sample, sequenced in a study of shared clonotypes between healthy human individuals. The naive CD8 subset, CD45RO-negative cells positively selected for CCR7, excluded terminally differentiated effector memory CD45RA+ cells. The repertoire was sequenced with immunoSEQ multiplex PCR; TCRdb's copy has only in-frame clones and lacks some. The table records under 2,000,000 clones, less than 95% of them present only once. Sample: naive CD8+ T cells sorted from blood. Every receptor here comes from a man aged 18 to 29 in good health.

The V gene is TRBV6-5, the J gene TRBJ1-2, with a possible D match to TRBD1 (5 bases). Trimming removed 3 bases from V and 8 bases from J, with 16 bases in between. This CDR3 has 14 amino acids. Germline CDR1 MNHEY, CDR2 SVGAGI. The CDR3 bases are TGTGCCAGCAGTTATGCGGGGGAGCATTGGGGCTACACCTTC. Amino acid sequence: CASSYAGEHWGYTF.

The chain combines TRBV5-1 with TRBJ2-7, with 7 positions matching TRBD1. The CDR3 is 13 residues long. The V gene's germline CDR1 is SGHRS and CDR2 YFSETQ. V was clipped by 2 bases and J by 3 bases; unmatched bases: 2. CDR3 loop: CASSFGTVYEQYF. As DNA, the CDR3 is TGCGCCAGCAGCTTTGGGACAGTCTACGAGCAGTACTTC.

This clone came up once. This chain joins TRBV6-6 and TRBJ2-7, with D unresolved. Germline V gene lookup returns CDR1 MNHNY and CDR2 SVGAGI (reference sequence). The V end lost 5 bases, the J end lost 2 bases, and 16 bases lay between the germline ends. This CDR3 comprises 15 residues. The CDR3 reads CASSPLRAGAYEQYF. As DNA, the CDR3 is TGTGCCAGCAGTCCGCTTAGGGCAGGAGCCTACGAGCAGTACTTC.

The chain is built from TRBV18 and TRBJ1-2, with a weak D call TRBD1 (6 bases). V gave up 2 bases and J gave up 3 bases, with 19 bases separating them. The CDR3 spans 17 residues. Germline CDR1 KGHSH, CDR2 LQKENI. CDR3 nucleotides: TGTGCCAGCTCACCAAACAGGGCCAGGGCCCTAGACTATGGCTACACCTTC. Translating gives CASSPNRARALDYGYTF.

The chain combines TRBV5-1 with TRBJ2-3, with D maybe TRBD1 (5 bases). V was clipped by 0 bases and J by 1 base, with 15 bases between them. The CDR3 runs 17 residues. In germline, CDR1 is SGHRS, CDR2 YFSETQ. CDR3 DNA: TGCGCCAGCAGCTTGGATCCGCTCCTCAGGGGCACAGATACGCAGTATTTT. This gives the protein CASSLDPLLRGTDTQYF.

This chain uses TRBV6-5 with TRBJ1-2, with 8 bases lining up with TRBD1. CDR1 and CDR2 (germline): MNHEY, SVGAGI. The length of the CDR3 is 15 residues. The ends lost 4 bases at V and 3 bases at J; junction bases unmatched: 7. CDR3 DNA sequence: TGTGCCAGCAGTTCCGTGCGGGACAGGCACTATGGCTACACCTTC. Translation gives CASSSVRDRHYGYTF.

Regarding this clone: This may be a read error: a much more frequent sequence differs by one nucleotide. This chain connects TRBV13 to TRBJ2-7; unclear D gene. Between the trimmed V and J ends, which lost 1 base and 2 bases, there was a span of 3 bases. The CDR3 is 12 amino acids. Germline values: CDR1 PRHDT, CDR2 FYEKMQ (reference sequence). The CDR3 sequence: CASSLETYEQYF. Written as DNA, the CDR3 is TGTGCCAGCAGCTTAGAAACCTACGAGCAGTACTTC.

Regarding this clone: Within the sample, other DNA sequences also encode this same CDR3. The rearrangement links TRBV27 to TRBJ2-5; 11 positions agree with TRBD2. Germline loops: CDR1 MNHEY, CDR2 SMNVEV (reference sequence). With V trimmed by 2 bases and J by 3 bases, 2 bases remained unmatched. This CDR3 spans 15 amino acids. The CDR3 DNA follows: TGTGCCAGCAGTTTACTAGCGGGGGGTGAAGAGACCCAGTACTTC. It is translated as CASSLLAGGEETQYF.

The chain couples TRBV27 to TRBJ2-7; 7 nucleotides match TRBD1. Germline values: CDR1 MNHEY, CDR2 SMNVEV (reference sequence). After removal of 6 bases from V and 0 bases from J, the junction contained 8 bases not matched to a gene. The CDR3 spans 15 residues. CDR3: CASSPGTEPSYEQYF. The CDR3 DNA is TGTGCCAGCAGCCCAGGGACAGAGCCCTCCTACGAGCAGTACTTC.

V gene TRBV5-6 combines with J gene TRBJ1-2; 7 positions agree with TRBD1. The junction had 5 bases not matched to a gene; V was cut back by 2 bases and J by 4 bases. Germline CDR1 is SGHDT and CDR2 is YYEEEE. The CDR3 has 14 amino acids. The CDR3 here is CASSLLTGIYGYTF. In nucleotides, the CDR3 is TGTGCCAGCAGCTTATTGACAGGGATCTATGGCTACACCTTC.

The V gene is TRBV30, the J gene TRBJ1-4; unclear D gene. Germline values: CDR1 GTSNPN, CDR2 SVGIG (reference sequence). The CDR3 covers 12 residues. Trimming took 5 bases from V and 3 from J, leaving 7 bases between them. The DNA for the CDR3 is TGTGCCTGGGAGGGTCCTAATGAAAAACTGTTTTTT. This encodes CAWEGPNEKLFF.

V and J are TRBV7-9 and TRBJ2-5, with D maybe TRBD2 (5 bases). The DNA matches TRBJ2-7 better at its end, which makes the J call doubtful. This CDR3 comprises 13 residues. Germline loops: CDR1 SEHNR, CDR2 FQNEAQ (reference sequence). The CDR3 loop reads CASTTTETYEQYF. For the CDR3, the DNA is TGTGCCAGCACGACTACCGAGACCTACGAGCAGTACTTC.

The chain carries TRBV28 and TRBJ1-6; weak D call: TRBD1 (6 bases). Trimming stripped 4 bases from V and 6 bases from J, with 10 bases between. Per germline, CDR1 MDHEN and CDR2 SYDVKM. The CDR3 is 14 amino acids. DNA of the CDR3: TGTGCCAGCAGTTACAGGGTTGGTAATTCACCCCTCCACTTT. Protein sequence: CASSYRVGNSPLHF.

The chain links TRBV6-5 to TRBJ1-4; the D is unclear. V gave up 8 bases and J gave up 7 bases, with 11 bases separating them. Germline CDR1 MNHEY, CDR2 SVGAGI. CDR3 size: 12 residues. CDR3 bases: TGTGCCAGCGGGTACGGCCCTGAAAAACTGTTTTTT. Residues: CASGYGPEKLFF.

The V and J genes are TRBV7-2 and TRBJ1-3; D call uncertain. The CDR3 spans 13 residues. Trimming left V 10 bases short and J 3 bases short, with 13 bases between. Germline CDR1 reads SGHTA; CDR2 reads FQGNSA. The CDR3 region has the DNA TGTGCCACCCCGTCCTGGGATGGAAACACCATATATTTT. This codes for CATPSWDGNTIYF.

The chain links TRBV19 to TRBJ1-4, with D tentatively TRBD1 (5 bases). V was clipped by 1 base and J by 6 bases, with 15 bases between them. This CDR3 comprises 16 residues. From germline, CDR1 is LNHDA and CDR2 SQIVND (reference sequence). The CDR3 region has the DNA TGTGCCAGTAGTATAGGAATTGGGGGGTTATATGAAAAACTGTTTTTT. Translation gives CASSIGIGGLYEKLFF.

CDR3 protein: CASSPIVIDRRPYNEQFF. The CDR3 DNA reads as TGTGCCAGCTCACCAATCGTTATTGACAGACGCCCGTACAATGAGCAGTTCTTC. V is TRBV18 and J is TRBJ2-1; a weak D match, TRBD1 (5 bases). V lost 2 bases and J lost 4, with 21 bases in between. The germline gives CDR1 KGHSH, CDR2 LQKENI. The CDR3 is 18 residues long.

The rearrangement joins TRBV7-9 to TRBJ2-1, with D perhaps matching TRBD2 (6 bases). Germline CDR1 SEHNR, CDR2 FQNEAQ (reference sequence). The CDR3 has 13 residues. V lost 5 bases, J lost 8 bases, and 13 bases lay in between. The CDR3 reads CASSPGGPDEQFF. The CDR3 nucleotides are TGTGCCAGCAGCCCCGGAGGGCCGGATGAGCAGTTCTTC.

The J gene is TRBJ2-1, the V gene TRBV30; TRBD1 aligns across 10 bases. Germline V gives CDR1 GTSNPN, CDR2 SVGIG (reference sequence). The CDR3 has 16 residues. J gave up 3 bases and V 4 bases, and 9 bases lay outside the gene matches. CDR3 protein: CAWISGTGAFYNEQFF. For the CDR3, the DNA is TGTGCCTGGATTTCCGGGACAGGGGCCTTCTACAATGAGCAGTTCTTC.

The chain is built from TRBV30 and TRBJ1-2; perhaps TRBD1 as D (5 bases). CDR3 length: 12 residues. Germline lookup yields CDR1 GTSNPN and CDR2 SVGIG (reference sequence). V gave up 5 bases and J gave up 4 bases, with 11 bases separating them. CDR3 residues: CAWATDTYGYTF. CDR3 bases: TGTGCCTGGGCCACGGACACCTATGGCTACACCTTC.

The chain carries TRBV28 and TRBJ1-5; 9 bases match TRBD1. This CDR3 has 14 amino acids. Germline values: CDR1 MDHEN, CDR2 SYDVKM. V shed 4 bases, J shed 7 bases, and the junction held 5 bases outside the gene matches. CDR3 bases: TGTGCCAGCAGTTCCCGGACAGGGGACCAGCCCCAGCATTTT. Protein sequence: CASSSRTGDQPQHF.

The CDR3 DNA reads as TGTGCCAGCAGCTTAGTCATTGGGAGGGTTGGAGAGACCCAGTACTTC. It translates to CASSLVIGRVGETQYF. This chain uses TRBV7-9 with TRBJ2-5; 7 bases are a match to TRBD2. In germline, CDR1 is SEHNR, CDR2 FQNEAQ (reference sequence). The ends lost 1 base at V and 4 bases at J; junction bases unmatched: 9. The CDR3 runs 16 residues.

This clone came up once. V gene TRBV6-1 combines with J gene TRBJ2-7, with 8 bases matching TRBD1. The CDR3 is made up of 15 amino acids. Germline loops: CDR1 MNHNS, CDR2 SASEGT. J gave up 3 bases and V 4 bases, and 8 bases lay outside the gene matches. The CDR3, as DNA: TGTGCCAGCAGTGTTCCCCCCGGACAGGGCTACGAGCAGTACTTC. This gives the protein CASSVPPGQGYEQYF.

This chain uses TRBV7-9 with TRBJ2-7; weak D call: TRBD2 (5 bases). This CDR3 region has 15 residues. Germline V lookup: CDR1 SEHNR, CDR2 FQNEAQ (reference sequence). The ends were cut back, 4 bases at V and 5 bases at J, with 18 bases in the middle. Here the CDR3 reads CASSSPREGLHEQYF. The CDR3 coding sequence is TGTGCCAGCAGCTCCCCTCGAGAGGGCCTCCACGAGCAGTACTTC.

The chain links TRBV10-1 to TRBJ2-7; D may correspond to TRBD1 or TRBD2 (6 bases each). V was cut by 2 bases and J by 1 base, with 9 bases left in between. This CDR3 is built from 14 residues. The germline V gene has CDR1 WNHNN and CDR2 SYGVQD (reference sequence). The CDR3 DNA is TGCGCCAGCAGTGAGACAGGGACTTCCTACGAGCAGTACTTC. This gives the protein CASSETGTSYEQYF.

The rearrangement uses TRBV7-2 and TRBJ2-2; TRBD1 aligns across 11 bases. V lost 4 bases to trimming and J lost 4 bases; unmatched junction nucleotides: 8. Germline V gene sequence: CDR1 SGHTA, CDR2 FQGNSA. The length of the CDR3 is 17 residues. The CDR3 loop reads CASSSFPGTGGTGELFF. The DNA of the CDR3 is TGTGCCAGCAGCTCATTCCCCGGGACAGGGGGCACCGGGGAGCTGTTTTTT.

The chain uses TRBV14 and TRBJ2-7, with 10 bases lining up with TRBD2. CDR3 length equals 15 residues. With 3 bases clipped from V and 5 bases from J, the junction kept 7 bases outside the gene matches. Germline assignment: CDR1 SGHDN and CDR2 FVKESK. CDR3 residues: CASSHLLAGADEQYF. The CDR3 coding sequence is TGTGCCAGCAGCCATCTTCTAGCGGGAGCAGACGAGCAGTACTTC.